The 3 T cell receptor beta chains below were found in one sample sequenced in a study of blood T cell repertoires in COVID-19 (dated by TCRdb to the early 2020s). The method behind the library was the immunoSEQ multiplex PCR assay. TCRdb holds this immuneACCESS table with in-frame rearrangements only. Some clones are missing; in checked studies, unresolved V genes explain under half, and the rest has no known cause. The sample data list more than 80,000 clones, and 86% of these were observed just once. The top ten clones comprise under 2% of the sample. The sequenced sample was peripheral blood. These receptors all come from a man at least 80 years old with acute or convalescent COVID-19.

The genes are TRBV5-1 and TRBJ2-1, with TRBD2 matching 12 bases. In germline, CDR1 is SGHRS, CDR2 YFSETQ. Unmatched junction bases numbered 4, after V lost 1 base and J lost 5 bases. The CDR3 is made up of 16 amino acids. The CDR3 is CASSLNLAGGNNEQFF. In nucleotides, the CDR3 is TGCGCCAGCAGCTTGAACCTAGCGGGAGGGAACAATGAGCAGTTCTTC.

The V call is TRBV7-9, the J call TRBJ1-5; D perhaps matches TRBD1 (6 bases). The CDR3 consists of 14 residues. Germline V gene data show CDR1 as SEHNR and CDR2 as FQNEAQ (reference sequence). V was pared by 5 bases and J by 3 bases, with 11 bases between. CDR3 bases: TGTGCCAGCAGCCACCGACAGGACAATCAGCCCCAGCATTTT. Translation: CASSHRQDNQPQHF.

The gene calls are TRBV10-3 and TRBJ2-3; 8 bases align to TRBD2. This CDR3 has 15 amino acids. CDR1 ENHRY and CDR2 SYGVKD come from the germline V gene. The junction had 2 bases not matched to a gene; V was cut back by 0 bases and J by 3 bases. CDR3 region: CAISESTSETDTQYF. In nucleotides, the CDR3 is TGTGCCATCAGTGAGTCGACTAGCGAGACAGATACGCAGTATTTT.